Listed here is a single T cell receptor (beta chain). The data are from a study of T cell changes during pregnancy in multiple sclerosis. The repertoire was sequenced with immunoSEQ multiplex PCR; TCRdb's copy has only in-frame clones and lacks some. This repertoire shows around 70,000 clones, 80% to 95% found once; its top ten account for approximately 1.8%. The ends lost 6 bases at V and 7 bases at J; junction bases unmatched: 13. The CDR3 contains 15 residues. Germline V gene lookup returns CDR1 MDHEN and CDR2 SYDVKM. This TCR was sampled from a female donor in good health, enrolled as a control in a pregnancy study. The rearrangement joins TRBV28 to TRBJ2-5, with 8 bases lining up with TRBD2. The sequenced sample was peripheral blood, obtained in the first trimester of pregnancy. The CDR3 DNA reads TGTGCCAGCAGACCAAGCGGGAGTGCGAGGTGGACCCAGTACTTC. The encoded protein is CASRPSGSARWTQYF.